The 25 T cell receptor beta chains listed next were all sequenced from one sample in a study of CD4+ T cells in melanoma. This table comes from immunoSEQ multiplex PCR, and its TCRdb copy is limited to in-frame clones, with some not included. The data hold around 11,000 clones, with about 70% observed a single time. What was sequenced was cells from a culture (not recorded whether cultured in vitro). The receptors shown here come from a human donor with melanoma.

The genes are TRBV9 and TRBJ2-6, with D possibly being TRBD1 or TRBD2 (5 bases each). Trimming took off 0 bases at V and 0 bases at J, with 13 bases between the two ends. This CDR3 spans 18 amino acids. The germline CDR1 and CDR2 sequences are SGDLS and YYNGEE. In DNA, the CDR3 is TGTGCCAGCAGCGTAGAGACGAGGGGAGCCTCTGGGGCCAACGTCCTGACTTTC. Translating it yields CASSVETRGASGANVLTF.

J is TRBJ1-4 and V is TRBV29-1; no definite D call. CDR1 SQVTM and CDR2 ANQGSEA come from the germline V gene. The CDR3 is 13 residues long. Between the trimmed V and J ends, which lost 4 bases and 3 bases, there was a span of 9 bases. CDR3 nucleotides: TGCAGCGTTGTCGGGTACCCTAATGAAAAACTGTTTTTT. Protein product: CSVVGYPNEKLFF.

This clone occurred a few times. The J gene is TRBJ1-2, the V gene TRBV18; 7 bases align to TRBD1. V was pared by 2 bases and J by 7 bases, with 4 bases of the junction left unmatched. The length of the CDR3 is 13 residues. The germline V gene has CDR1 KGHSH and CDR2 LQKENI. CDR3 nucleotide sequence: TGTGCCAGCTCACCAGACAGGGACTCTGGCTACACCTTC. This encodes CASSPDRDSGYTF.

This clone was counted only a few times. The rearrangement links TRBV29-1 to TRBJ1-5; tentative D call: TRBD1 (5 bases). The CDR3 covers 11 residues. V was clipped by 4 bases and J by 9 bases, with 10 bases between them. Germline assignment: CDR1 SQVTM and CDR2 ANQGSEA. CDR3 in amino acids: CSVGGMGPQHF. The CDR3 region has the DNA TGCAGCGTTGGGGGGATGGGGCCCCAGCATTTT.

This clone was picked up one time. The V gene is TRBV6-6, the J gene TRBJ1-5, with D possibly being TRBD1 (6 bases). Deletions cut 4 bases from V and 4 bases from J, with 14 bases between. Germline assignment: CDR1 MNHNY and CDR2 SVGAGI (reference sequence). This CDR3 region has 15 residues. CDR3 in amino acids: CASSFYTGRNQPQHF. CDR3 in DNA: TGTGCCAGCAGTTTTTATACAGGGAGAAATCAGCCCCAGCATTTT.

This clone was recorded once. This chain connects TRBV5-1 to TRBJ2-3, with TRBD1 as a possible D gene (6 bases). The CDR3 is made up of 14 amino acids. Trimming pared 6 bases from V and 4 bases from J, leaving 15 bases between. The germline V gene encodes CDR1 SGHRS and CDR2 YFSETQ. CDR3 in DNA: TGCGCCAGCAACTCGTTACAGGGATCAGATACGCAGTATTTT. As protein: CASNSLQGSDTQYF. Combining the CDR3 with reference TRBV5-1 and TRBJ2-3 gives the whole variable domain KAGVTQTPRYLIKTRGQQVTLSCSPISGHRSVSWYQQTPGQGLQFLFEYFSETQRNKGNFPGRFSGRQFSNSRSEMNVSTLELGDSALYLCASNSLQGSDTQYFGPGTRLTVL.

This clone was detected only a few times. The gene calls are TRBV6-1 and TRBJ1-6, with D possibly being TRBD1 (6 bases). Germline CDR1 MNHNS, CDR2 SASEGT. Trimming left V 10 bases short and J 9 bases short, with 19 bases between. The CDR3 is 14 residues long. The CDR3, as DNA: TGTGCCACCATAGATGGGGGGCGCGCTTCACCCCTCCACTTT. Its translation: CATIDGGRASPLHF.

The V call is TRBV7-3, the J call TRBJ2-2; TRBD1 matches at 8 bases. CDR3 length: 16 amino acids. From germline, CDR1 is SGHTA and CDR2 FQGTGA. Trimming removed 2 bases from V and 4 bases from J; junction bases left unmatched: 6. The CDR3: CASSLGDRGATGELFF. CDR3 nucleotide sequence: TGTGCCAGCAGCTTAGGAGACAGGGGTGCCACCGGGGAGCTGTTTTTT.

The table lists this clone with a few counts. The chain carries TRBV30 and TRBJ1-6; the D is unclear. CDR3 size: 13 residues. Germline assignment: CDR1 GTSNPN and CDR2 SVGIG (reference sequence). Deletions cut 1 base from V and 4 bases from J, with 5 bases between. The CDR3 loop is CAWSADYNSPLHF. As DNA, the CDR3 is TGTGCCTGGAGTGCCGATTATAATTCACCCCTCCACTTT.

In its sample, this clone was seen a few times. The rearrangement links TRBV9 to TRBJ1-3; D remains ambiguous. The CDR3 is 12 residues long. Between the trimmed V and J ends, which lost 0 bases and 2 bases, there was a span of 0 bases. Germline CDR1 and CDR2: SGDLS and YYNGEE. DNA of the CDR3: TGTGCCAGCAGCGTAGCTGGAAACACCATATATTTT. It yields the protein CASSVAGNTIYF.

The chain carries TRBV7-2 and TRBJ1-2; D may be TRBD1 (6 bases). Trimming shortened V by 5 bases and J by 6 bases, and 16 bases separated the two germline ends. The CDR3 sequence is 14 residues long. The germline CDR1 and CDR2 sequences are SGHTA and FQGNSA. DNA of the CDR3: TGTGCCAGCAGCCTCACAGGGAGGATGGATGGCTACACCTTC. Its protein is CASSLTGRMDGYTF.

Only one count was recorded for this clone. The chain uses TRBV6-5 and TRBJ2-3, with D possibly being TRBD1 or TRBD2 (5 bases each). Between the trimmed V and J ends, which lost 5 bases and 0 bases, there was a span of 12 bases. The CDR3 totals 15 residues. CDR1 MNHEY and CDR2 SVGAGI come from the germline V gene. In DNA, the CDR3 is TGTGCCAGCAGTGCCGGGACCCTTAGCACAGATACGCAGTATTTT. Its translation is CASSAGTLSTDTQYF.

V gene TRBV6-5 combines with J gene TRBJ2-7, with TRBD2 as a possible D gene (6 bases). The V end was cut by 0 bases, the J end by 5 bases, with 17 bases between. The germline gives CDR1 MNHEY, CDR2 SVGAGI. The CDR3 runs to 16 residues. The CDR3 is CASSYSNVGGGNEQYF. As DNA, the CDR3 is TGTGCCAGCAGTTACTCGAACGTTGGGGGAGGCAACGAGCAGTACTTC.

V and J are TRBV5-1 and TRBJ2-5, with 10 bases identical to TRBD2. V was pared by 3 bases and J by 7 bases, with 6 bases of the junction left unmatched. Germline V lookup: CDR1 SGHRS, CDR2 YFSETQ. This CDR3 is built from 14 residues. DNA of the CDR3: TGCGCCAGCAGCTCCGGGGCTAGCGGGGGGACCCAGTACTTC. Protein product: CASSSGASGGTQYF.

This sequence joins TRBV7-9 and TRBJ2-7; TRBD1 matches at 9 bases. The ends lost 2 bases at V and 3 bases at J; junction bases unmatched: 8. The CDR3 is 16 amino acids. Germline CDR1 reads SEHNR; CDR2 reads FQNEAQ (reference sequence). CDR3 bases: TGTGCCAGCAGCTTAACTTCTGGGACAGGGTACTACGAGCAGTACTTC. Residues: CASSLTSGTGYYEQYF.

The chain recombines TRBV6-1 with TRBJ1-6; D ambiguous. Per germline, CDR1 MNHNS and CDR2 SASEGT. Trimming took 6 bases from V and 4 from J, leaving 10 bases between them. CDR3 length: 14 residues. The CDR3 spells CASRSGPYNSPLHF. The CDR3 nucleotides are TGTGCCAGCAGGTCCGGACCATATAATTCACCCCTCCACTTT.

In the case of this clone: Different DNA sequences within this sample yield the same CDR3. CDR3 bases: TGTGCCAGCAGCTCTCAGGAGCAGGGGGGGCAATACTTC. It is translated as CASSSQEQGGQYF. The V call is TRBV7-9, the J call TRBJ2-7; D assignment may be TRBD1 or TRBD2 (7 bases each). The germline CDR1 and CDR2 sequences are SEHNR and FQNEAQ (reference sequence). V was pared by 4 bases and J by 13 bases, with 20 bases between. The CDR3 has 13 residues.

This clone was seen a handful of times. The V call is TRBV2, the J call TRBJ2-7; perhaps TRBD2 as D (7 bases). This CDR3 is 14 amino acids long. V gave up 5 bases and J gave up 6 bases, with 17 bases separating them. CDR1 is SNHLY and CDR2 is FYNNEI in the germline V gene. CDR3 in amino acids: CASSLLRGGLEQYF. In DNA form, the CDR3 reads TGTGCCAGCAGTTTATTAAGGGGGGGCCTCGAGCAGTACTTC. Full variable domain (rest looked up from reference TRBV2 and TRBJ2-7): EPEVTQTPSHQVTQMGQEVILRCVPISNHLYFYWYRQILGQKVEFLVSFYNNEISEKSEIFDDQFSVERPDGSNFTLKIRSTKLEDSAMYFCASSLLRGGLEQYFGPGTRLTVT.

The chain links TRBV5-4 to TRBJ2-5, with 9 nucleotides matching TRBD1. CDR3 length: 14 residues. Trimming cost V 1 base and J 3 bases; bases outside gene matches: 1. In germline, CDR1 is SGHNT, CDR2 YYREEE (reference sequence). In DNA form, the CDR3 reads TGTGCCAGCAGCTTGTGGACAGGGGAAGAGACCCAGTACTTC. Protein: CASSLWTGEETQYF. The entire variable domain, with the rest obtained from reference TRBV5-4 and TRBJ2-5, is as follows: ETGVTQSPTHLIKTRGQQVTLRCSSQSGHNTVSWYQQALGQGPQFIFQYYREEENGRGNFPPRFSGLQFPNYSSELNVNALELDDSALYLCASSLWTGEETQYFGPGTRLLVL.

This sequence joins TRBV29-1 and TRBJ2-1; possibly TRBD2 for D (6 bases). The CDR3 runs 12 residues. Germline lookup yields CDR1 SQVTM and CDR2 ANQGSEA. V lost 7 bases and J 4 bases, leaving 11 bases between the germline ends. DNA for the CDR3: TGCAGCGGCGGGGCGGAGTACAATGAGCAGTTCTTC. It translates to CSGGAEYNEQFF.

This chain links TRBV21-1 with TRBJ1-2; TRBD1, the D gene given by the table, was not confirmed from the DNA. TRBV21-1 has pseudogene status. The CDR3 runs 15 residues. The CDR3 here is CASSSRQVPNYGYTF. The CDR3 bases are TGTGCCAGCAGCTCCAGACAGGTGCCAAACTATGGCTACACCTTC.

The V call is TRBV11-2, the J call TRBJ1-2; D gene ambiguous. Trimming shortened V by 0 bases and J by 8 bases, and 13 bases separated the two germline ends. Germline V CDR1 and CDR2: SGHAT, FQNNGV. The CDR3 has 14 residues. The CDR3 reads CASSLDMGYNGYTF. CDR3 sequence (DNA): TGTGCCAGCAGCTTAGATATGGGGTATAACGGCTACACCTTC.

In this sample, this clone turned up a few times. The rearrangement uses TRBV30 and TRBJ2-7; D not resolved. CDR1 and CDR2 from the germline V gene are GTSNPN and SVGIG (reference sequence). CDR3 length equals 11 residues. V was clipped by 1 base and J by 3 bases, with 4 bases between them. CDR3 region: CAWSAYYEQYF. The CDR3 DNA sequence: TGTGCCTGGAGTGCGTACTACGAGCAGTACTTC.

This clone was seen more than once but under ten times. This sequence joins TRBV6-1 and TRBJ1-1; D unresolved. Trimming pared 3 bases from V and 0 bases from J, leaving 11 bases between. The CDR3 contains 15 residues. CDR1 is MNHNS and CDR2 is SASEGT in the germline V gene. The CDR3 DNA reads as TGTGCCAGCAGTGATCCCTTCGCGATGAACACTGAAGCTTTCTTT. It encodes CASSDPFAMNTEAFF.

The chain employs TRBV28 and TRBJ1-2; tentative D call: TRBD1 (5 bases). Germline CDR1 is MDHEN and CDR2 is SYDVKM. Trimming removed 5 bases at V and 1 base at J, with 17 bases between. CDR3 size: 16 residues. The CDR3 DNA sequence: TGTGCCAGCAGTCCTACCGTTCTGGGGCGTAACTATGGCTACACCTTC. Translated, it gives CASSPTVLGRNYGYTF.